This T cell receptor beta chain was identified during a study of T-cell reconstitution after alpha-beta-depleted transplantation in children. This CDR3 spans 14 amino acids. V was shortened by 4 bases and J by 1 base, with 11 bases between the two germline ends. Germline assignment: CDR1 SGHNT and CDR2 YYREEE (reference sequence). The library targeted TCRbeta and was prepared with unique molecular identifiers. TCRdb analysed the PCR reads with MiXCR anew, one entry per CDR3 protein. The table has approximately 980,000 distinct CDR3 sequences, about 30% seen once. This clonotype was seen a few times. V is TRBV5-4 and J is TRBJ1-2; D not resolved. Material: PBMCs, mostly from graft donor cells, obtained 360 days after TCRalphabeta/CD19-depleted stem cell transplant. This receptor was identified in a boy in the first two years of life who had a stem cell transplant for SCID, so the T cells may come from the graft donor. The DNA of the CDR3 is TGTGCCAGCAGCCACCCGTTCTATAACTATGGCTACACCTTC. Translation: CASSHPFYNYGYTF.